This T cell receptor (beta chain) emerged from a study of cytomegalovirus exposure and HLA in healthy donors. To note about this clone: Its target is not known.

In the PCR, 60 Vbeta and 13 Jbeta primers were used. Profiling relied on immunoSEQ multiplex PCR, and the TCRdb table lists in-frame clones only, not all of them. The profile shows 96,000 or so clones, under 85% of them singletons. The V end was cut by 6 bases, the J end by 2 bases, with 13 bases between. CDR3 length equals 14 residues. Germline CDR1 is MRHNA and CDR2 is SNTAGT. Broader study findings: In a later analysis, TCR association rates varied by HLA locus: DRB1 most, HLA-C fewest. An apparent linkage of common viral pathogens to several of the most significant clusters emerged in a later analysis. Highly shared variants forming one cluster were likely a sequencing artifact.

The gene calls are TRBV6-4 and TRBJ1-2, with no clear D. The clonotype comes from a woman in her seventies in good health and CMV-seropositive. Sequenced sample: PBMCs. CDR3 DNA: TGTGCCAGCAGCCCAGACGGAGGGAACTATGGCTACACCTTC. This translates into CASSPDGGNYGYTF.